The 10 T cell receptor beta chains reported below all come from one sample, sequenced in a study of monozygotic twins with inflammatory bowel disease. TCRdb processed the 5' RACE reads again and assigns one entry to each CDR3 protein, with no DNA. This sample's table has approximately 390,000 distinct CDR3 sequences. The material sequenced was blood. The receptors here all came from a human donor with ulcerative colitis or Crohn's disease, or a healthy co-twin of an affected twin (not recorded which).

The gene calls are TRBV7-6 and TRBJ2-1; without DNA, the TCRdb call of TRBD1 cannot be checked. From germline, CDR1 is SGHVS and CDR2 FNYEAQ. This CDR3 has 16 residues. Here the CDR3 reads CASSQSGGGHYNEQFF.

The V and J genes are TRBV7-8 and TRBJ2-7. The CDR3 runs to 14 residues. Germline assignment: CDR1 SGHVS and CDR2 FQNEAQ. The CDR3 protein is CASSLRETSYEQYF.

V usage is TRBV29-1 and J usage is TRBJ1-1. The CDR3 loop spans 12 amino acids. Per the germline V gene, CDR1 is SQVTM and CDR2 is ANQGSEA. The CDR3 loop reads CSVDPRNTEAFF.

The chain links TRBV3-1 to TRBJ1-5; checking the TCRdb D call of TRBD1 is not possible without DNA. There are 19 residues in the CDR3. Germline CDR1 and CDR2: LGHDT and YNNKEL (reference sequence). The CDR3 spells CASSQEIDRLDNSNQPQHF.

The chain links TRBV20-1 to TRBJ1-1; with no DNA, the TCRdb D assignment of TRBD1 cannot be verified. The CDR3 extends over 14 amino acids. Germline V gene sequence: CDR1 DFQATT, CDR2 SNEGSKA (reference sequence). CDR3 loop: CSAREAPLNTEAFF.

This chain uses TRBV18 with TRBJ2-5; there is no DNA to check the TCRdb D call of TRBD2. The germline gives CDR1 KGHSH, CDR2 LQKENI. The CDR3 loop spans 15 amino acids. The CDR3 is CASSPLIIAGETQYF.

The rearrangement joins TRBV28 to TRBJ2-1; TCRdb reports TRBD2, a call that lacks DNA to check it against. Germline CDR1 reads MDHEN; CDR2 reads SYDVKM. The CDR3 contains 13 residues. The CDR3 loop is CASSSLGSGSTFF.

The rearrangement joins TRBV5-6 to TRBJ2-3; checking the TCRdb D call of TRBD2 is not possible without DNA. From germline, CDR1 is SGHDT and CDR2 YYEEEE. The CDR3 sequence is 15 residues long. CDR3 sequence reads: CASSSGLAREDTQYF.

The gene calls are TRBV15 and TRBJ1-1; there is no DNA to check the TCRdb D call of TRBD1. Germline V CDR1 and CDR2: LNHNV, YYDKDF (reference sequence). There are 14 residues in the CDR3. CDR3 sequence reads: CATSPRVSYTEAFF.

The CDR3 sequence is CASSQDLRSPSYNEQFF. The genes are TRBV4-2 and TRBJ2-1. Germline CDR1 is LGHNA and CDR2 is YNFKEQ. The CDR3 covers 17 residues.